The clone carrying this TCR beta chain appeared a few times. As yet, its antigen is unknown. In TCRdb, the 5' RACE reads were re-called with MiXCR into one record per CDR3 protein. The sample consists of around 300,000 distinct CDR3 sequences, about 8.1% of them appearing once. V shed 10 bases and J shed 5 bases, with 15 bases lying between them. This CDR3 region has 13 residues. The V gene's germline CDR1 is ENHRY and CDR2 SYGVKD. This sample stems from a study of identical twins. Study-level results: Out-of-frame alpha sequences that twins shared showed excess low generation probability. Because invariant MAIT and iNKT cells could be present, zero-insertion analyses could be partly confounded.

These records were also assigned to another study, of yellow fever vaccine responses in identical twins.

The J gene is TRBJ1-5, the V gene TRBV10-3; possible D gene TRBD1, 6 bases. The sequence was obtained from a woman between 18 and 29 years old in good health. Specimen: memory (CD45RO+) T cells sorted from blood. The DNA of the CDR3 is TGTGCCACCCGGACAGATTCCGATCAGCCCCAGCATTTT. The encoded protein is CATRTDSDQPQHF.